This T cell receptor (beta chain) appears in the sequencing data of a study of OX40 agonist ivuxolimab in advanced cancers. Overall study results and limits: In the 0.1 to 3.0 mg/kg range, CD4+ and CD8+ blood T cells had expanded clonally by week 6. The mean number of expanded clones was higher in CD8+ T cells than in CD4+.

With regard to this clone: Its antigen is as yet unknown. An end of the junction differs from the germline gene, which may be a read error.

Assay: immunoSEQ multiplex PCR; the TCRdb copy retains only in-frame clones and omits some. Of over 80,000 clones in the sample, 80% to 90% were seen once. Germline assignment: CDR1 MNHNS and CDR2 SASEGT. This CDR3 has 13 amino acids. The sequencing used CD4+ or CD8+ T cells sorted from blood, collected in a trial of the OX40 agonist ivuxolimab. V gene TRBV6-1 combines with J gene TRBJ2-3; no definite D call. This receptor was obtained from an adult with an advanced solid tumor such as melanoma, head and neck, liver or kidney cancer. The CDR3, as DNA: TGTGCCAGCAGGGAAGTATCTGCAGATACGCAGTATTTT. It specifies CASREVSADTQYF.